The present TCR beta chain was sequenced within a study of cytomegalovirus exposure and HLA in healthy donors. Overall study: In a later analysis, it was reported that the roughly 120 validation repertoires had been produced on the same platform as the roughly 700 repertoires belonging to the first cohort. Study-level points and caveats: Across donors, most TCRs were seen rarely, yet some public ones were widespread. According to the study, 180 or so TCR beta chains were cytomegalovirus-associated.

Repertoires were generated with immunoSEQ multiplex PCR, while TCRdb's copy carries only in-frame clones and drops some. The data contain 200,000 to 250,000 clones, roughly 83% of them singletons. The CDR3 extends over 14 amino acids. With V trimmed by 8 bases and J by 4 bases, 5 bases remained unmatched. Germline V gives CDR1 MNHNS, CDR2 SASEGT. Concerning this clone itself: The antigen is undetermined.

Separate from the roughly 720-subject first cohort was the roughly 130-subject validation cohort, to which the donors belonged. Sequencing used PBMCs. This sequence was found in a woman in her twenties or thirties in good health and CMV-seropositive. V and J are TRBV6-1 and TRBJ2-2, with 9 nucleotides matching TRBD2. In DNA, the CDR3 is TGTGCCAGCCGGGCGGGAGGGATCACCGGGGAGCTGTTTTTT. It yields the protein CASRAGGITGELFF.